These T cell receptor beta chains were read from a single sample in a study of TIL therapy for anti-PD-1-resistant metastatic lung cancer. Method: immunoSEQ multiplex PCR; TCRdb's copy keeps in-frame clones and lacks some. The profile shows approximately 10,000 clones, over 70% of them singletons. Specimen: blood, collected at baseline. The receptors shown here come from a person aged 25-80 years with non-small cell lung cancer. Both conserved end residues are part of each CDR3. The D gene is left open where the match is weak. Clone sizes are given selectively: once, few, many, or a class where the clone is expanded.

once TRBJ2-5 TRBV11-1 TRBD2 CASSPRAGRETQYF TGTGCCAGCAGCCCCCGAGCGGGACGAGAGACCCAGTACTTC
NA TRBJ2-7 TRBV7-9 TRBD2 CASSFGTSGYEQYF TGTGCCAGCAGCTTCGGGACTAGCGGCTACGAGCAGTACTTC
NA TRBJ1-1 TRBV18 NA CASSPMRGGGSFGTEAFF TGTGCCAGCTCACCCATGCGTGGGGGGGGGTCTTTTGGCACTGAAGCTTTCTTT
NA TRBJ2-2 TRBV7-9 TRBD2 CASSLVSGRAGLVSGELFF TGTGCCAGCAGCTTAGTGAGCGGGAGGGCCGGACTGGTTTCCGGGGAGCTGTTTTTT
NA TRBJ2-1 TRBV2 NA CASTLAKSYNEQFF TGTGCCAGCACATTAGCGAAATCCTACAATGAGCAGTTCTTC
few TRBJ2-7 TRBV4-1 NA CASSQVADGTYEQYF TGCGCCAGCAGCCAAGTCGCGGACGGGACCTACGAGCAGTACTTC
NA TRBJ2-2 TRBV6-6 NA CASRIANTGELFF TGTGCCAGCAGAATCGCGAACACCGGGGAGCTGTTTTTT
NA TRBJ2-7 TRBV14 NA CASSQAGPYEQYF TGTGCCAGCAGCCAAGCGGGACCCTACGAGCAGTACTTC
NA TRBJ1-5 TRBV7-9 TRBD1 CASSLGTGPPLSNQPQHF TGTGCCAGCAGCTTAGGGACAGGGCCACCCCTTAGCAATCAGCCCCAGCATTTT
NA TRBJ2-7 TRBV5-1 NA CASSLSRQSGEQYF TGCGCCAGCAGCTTGAGTCGGCAGTCGGGCGAGCAGTACTTC
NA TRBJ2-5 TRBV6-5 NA CASTRGEPEETQYF TGTGCCAGCACCAGGGGGGAGCCAGAAGAGACCCAGTACTTC
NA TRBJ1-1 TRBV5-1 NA CASSNQREGNTEAFF TGCGCCAGCAGCAACCAACGTGAGGGGAACACTGAAGCTTTCTTT
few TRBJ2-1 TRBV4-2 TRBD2 CASSQDQLAGPTEQFF TGTGCCAGCAGCCAAGACCAACTAGCGGGACCTACGGAGCAGTTCTTC
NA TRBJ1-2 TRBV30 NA CAWSVGQEYGYTF TGTGCCTGGAGTGTGGGCCAGGAATATGGCTACACCTTC
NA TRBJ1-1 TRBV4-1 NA CASSQAGMNTEAFF TGCGCCAGCAGCCAAGCTGGGATGAACACTGAAGCTTTCTTT
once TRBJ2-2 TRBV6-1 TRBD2 CASSETSGNTGELFF TGTGCCAGCAGTGAGACTAGCGGGAACACCGGGGAGCTGTTTTTT
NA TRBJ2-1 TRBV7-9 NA CASSLSQSDEQFF TGTGCCAGCAGCTTATCCCAAAGCGATGAGCAGTTCTTC
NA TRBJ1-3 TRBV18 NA CASSPPGRGSGNTIYF TGTGCCAGCTCACCCCCCGGGAGGGGATCAGGAAACACCATATATTTT
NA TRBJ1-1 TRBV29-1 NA CSVDFQGTEAFF TGCAGCGTTGATTTCCAGGGCACTGAAGCTTTCTTT
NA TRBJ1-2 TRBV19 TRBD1 CASSIMTGGDYGYTF TGTGCCAGTAGTATCATGACAGGGGGAGACTATGGCTACACCTTC
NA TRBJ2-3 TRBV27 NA CASKPGFQYTDTQYF TGTGCCAGCAAGCCAGGGTTTCAATACACAGATACGCAGTATTTT
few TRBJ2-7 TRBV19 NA CASSNRDSYNYEQYF TGTGCCAGTAGTAACCGGGACTCATACAACTACGAGCAGTACTTC
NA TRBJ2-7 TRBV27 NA CASSLTSYYEQYF TGTGCCAGCAGTTTAACTAGTTACTACGAGCAGTACTTC
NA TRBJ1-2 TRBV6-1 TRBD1 CASRGGTDYGYTF TGTGCCAGCAGGGGAGGGACAGACTATGGCTACACCTTC
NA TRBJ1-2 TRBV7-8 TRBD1 CASSVTGQRYGYTF TGTGCCAGCAGCGTAACGGGACAGCGCTATGGCTACACCTTC
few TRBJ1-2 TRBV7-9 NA CASSQRGNGYTF TGTGCCAGCAGCCAGAGGGGGAATGGCTACACCTTC
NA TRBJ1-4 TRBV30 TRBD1 CAWNLKDRGHEKLFF TGTGCCTGGAACCTGAAGGACAGGGGGCACGAAAAACTGTTTTTT
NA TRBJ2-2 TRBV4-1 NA CAYKDLNTGELFF TGCGCCTATAAGGACTTGAACACCGGGGAGCTGTTTTTT
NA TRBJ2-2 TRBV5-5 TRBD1 CASSLKSGGQQAGELFF TGTGCCAGCAGCTTAAAGTCAGGGGGCCAGCAGGCCGGGGAGCTGTTTTTT
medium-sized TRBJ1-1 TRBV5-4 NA CASSLNMLEAFF TGTGCCAGCAGCCTTAACATGTTGGAAGCTTTCTTT
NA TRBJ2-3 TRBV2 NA CASSEQALSTQYF TGTGCCAGCAGTGAACAGGCCCTAAGTACGCAGTATTTT
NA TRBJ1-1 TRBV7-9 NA CASSPVIGLLNTEAFF TGTGCCAGCAGCCCCGTGATAGGCTTGTTGAACACTGAAGCTTTCTTT
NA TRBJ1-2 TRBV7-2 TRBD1 CASSLAVQGAIRGYTF TGTGCCAGCAGCTTAGCTGTCCAGGGGGCAATCCGTGGCTACACCTTC
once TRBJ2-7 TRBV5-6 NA CASSLTDPYEQYF TGTGCCAGCAGCCTGACGGATCCCTACGAGCAGTACTTC
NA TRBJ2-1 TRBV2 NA CASSVLSYNEQFF TGTGCCAGCAGTGTTTTGTCGTACAATGAGCAGTTCTTC
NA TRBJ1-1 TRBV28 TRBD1 CASTLSGTDNKAFF TGTGCCAGCACCCTCTCAGGGACAGACAACAAAGCTTTCTTT
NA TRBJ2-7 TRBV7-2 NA CASSPSGGIYEQYF TGTGCCAGCTCTCCATCTGGGGGAATATACGAGCAGTACTTC
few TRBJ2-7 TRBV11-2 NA CASSLNHEQYF TGTGCCAGCAGCTTAAACCACGAGCAGTACTTC
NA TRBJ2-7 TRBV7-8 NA CASSLHTGKNEQYF TGTGCCAGCAGCTTACACACAGGGAAAAACGAGCAGTACTTC
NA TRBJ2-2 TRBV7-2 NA CASSPLGGDTGELFF TGTGCCAGCAGCCCTCTCGGAGGGGACACCGGGGAGCTGTTTTTT
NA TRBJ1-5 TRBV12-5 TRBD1 CASGPQGGQPQHF TGTGCTAGTGGACCTCAGGGGGGTCAGCCCCAGCATTTT
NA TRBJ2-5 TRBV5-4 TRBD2 CASSLPGSSGIGETQYF TGTGCCAGCAGCCTGCCCGGAAGTAGCGGGATAGGGGAGACCCAGTACTTC
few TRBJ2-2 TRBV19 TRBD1 CASSTKTGANTGELFF TGTGCCAGTAGTACGAAGACAGGGGCGAACACCGGGGAGCTGTTTTTT
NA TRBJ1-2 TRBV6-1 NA CASQGTFDYGYTF TGTGCCAGCCAGGGGACTTTCGACTATGGCTACACCTTC
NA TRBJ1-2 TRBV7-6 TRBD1 CASSFTGGYGYTF TGTGCCAGCAGCTTCACAGGGGGATATGGCTACACCTTC
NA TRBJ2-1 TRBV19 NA CASGAWGSSYNEQFF TGTGCCAGTGGGGCGTGGGGAAGCTCCTACAATGAGCAGTTCTTC
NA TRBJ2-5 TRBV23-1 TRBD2 CASSPTDPTSGVQETQYF TGCGCCAGCAGTCCGACAGACCCGACTAGCGGGGTCCAAGAGACCCAGTACTTC
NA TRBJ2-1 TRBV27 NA CASSRGPGLAFWFF TGTGCCAGCAGTAGAGGCCCGGGACTTGCTTTCTGGTTCTTC
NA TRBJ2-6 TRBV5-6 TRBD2 CASTGGGLKAAGANVLTF TGTGCCAGCACCGGGGGGGGCCTTAAGGCCGCAGGGGCCAACGTCCTGACTTTC
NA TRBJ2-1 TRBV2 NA CASVGGSNEQFF TGTGCCAGCGTGGGTGGGAGCAATGAGCAGTTCTTC
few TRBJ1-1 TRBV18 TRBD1 CASSTGQPNTEAFF TGTGCCAGCTCTACGGGACAGCCTAACACTGAAGCTTTCTTT
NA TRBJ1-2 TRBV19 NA CASSIYGEAVTTVVYTF TGTGCCAGTAGTATTTATGGAGAAGCAGTAACGACGGTGGTCTACACCTTC
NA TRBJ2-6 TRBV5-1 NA CASSLIPGQGISGANVLTF TGCGCCAGCAGCTTGATTCCGGGCCAGGGGATCTCTGGGGCCAACGTCCTGACTTTC
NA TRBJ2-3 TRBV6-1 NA CASSVRIDTQYF TGTGCCAGCAGTGTTCGGATCGATACGCAGTATTTT
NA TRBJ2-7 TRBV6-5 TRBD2 CASSYGASGSGEQYF TGTGCCAGCAGTTACGGGGCTAGCGGGAGTGGCGAGCAGTACTTC
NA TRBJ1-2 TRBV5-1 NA CASSLDDGYYGYTF TGCGCCAGCAGCTTGGATGACGGCTACTATGGCTACACCTTC